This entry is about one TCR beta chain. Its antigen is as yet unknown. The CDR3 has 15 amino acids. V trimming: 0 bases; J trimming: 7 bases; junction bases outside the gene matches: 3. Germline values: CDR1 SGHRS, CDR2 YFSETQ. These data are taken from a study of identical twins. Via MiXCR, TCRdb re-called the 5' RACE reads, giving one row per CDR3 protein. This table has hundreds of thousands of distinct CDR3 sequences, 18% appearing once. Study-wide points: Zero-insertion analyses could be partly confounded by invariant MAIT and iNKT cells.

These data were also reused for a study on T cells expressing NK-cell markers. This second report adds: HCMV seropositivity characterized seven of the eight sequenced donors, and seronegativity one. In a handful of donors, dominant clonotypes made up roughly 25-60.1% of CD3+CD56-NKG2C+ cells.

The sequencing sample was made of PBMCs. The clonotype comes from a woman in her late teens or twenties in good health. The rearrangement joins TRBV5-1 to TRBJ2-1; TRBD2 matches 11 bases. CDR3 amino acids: CASSLVLAGVNEQFF. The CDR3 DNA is TGCGCCAGCAGCTTGGTACTAGCGGGAGTGAATGAGCAGTTCTTC.